The clone carrying this TCR beta chain was seen only a few times. Its antigen is unknown. This sample stems from a study of CD8 T cells in ankylosing spondylitis. Findings of the study overall: Reportedly, disease-linked clones are significantly enriched in ankylosing spondylitis patients' matched synovial fluid. Clones linked to disease, bearing a CD8+ phenotype, were relatively rare in peripheral blood. Blood from ankylosing spondylitis patients appeared to carry a characteristic eight-variant TCR beta motif.

V was pared by 5 bases and J by 4 bases, with 12 bases between. Germline lookup yields CDR1 SGHTA and CDR2 FQGNSA. The CDR3 has 14 amino acids. TCRdb reprocessed the 5' RACE reads via MiXCR and lists one record per CDR3 protein. The profile shows fewer than 500,000 distinct CDR3 sequences, more than 20% of them singletons. The sample consisted of blood, either unsorted or a sorted T cell fraction (not recorded which). The receptor's source is a male donor with ankylosing spondylitis. The chain links TRBV7-2 to TRBJ2-4; D gene ambiguous. CDR3 nucleotides: TGTGCCAGCAGCCCACTACGCGTTAAAAACATTCAGTACTTC. It encodes CASSPLRVKNIQYF. The full variable domain, its missing parts supplied by reference TRBV7-2 and TRBJ2-4, is GAGVSQSPSNKVTEKGKDVELRCDPISGHTALYWYRQSLGQGLEFLIYFQGNSAPDKSGLPSDRFSAERTGGSVSTLTIQRTQQEDSAVYLCASSPLRVKNIQYFGAGTRLSVL.